The rows below give T cell receptor beta chains drawn from one sample of a study of spatial heterogeneity in lung cancer. TCRdb re-called the 5' RACE reads through MiXCR, storing one row per CDR3 protein. The repertoire includes over 15,000 distinct CDR3 sequences, about 20% of them detected once, and 6.2% sits in the top ten. The sequencing here drew on PBMCs, taken at follow-up. The receptors originated from a male donor with early-stage non-small cell lung cancer. The CDR3 runs from the conserved cysteine through the conserved F or W. A D gene is named only where the DNA matches it firmly.

v_call	d_call	cdr3_aa
TRBV5-1	-	CASSAPQGKSTDTQYF
TRBV20-1	TRBD2	CSASAPSSGLTGEQFF
TRBV2	-	CASSEQEIGYGYTF
TRBV18	-	CASSPPSGASNEQFF
TRBV7-9	TRBD2	CASSFSGVAYNEQFF
TRBV20-1	-	CSARPERGGTSSYNEQFF
TRBV12-3/TRBV12-4	TRBD1	CASSLRDREETQYF
TRBV7-2	-	CASSLDLRNNEQFF
TRBV20-1	TRBD2	CSARRLAGGDYNEQFF
TRBV5-1	-	CASSLTGYVEQYF
TRBV7-6	TRBD2	CASSLNPSGAEGETQYF
TRBV27	-	CASRPTGHQYEQYF
TRBV6-1	TRBD1	CASIQGALYSNQPQHF
TRBV19	-	CASATFPATSPRDTEAFF
TRBV5-1	-	CASSLDPAQDTQYF
TRBV3-1	-	CASSPMGLGPGDTQYF
TRBV27	TRBD2	CASNSRDSGVTGELFF
TRBV7-8	-	CASSVEGPLNTGELFF
TRBV12-3/TRBV12-4	TRBD1	CASRPGQGYTEAFF
TRBV30	TRBD1	CAWSIDRVQPQHF
TRBV24-1	-	CATSVGDTQYF
TRBV30	-	CAWSTLAETQYF
TRBV7-6	-	CASSFGEGPQHF
TRBV11-2	-	CASSLASSGYEQYF
TRBV12-3/TRBV12-4	-	CASSLFAAEAFF
TRBV11-2	-	CASSLNVIVTQYF
TRBV7-2	TRBD2	CASSLMRGGDYEQYF
TRBV3-1	-	CASSQGGGLYEQYF
TRBV19	TRBD2	CASSRGGDYEQYF
TRBV7-9	-	CASSLGGSGYHNSPLHF
TRBV20-1	-	CSADLKRTGGYTF
TRBV14	TRBD2	CASSQEMNLRDYPFTGELFF
TRBV7-2	-	CASSYSGTRGTDTQYF
TRBV7-2	TRBD1	CASSPDRYQPQHF
TRBV3-1	-	CASSQAGTTDTQYF
TRBV18	-	CATTTGVNQPQHF